This TCR beta chain was sequenced during a study of blood T cell repertoires in COVID-19 (dated by TCRdb to 2020 to 2021). The study in broad terms: The collaborator samples originated in the United States, Italy and Spain and spanned the acute and convalescent phases of COVID-19. Where HLA class I and class II types were available, the types were taken from metadata supplied by the sample provider, not from assay-based typing. Sample metadata almost always included a de-identified subject ID, COVID-19 status, age in years and sex. The prospective study material was composed of cDNA or gDNA derived from T cells, B-cell-depleted T cells, or PBMCs. Samples came from the ongoing ImmuneRACE study (first 160 participants) plus 1,254 subjects from 6 global collaborators. Deeply sampled blood TCRbeta repertoires from subjects exposed to, actively infected with, or recovered from COVID-19 were included in the dataset. The repertoires were made available in a free public database intended to serve as a resource for research on the immune response to SARS-CoV-2.

Overall study results and their limits: How much clinical and demographic metadata was included differed by source and by participant, and the metadata was provided uncurated.

Each collaborating institution followed its own protocols to collect whole blood in K2EDTA tubes. For TCRbeta analysis, collaborators shipped samples as frozen whole blood, isolated PBMCs, or DNA extracted from either of those sample types. From the cysteine up to the phenylalanine, the CDR3 has a length of 16 residues. Only the CDR3 region is kept as DNA, spanning 48 bases read in frame from base 1. V is cut by 1 base and J by 2 bases, and the space between the germline ends is 11 bases. The germline V gene encodes CDR1 MNHEY and CDR2 SMNVEV (reference sequence). TCRbeta CDR3 regions were amplified from genomic DNA by means of the immunoSEQ Assay, a bias-controlled multiplex PCR. Turning to the authors' computational methods: Within the assay, amplification of reference gene primers was used to estimate how many nucleated cells each sample contained. To quantify the absolute abundance of each unique TCRbeta CDR3 rearrangement, sequence reads were collapsed and filtered. For each sample, productive Simpson clonality was calculated as the square root of Simpson's diversity index across productive rearrangements. The table comes from immuneACCESS by way of TCRdb, which keeps in-frame sequences with V and J called. Part of the clones is missing from these tables; in studies checked, under half for an unresolved V gene and the rest for unknown reasons. The V and J calls and the clone size are those of that table, but D and trimming were determined from the DNA. This sample is represented by over 250,000 clones; roughly 90% of them were singletons. Around 13% of the sample is taken by the ten largest.

The sample holds a few counts of this clone. There is no known antigen for this receptor. Base qualities are not provided; no much larger clone lies one nucleotide away. The sequence links TRBV27 to TRBJ2-2; a tentative D call is TRBD1 (7 bases match). The TCR comes from a woman between 55 and 75 years old with acute or convalescent COVID-19. The material sequenced was peripheral blood. The base sequence is TGTGCCAGCAGTTTATACAGGGGAGGTAACACCGGGGAGCTGTTTTTT. Translated, this gives CASSLYRGGNTGELFF.